This T cell receptor (beta chain) stems from a study of regulatory T cells in long-lasting Graves disease. Study outcomes and limitations: TRBV28, TRBJ1-2 and TRBJ2-5 emerged as the favored segments in persistent disease.

The length of the CDR3 is 13 residues. Per the germline V gene, CDR1 is SQVTM and CDR2 is ANQGSEA. V lost 0 bases to trimming and J lost 4 bases, with 10 bases between them. Arm-PCR of CDR3 regions and iRepertoire HTBI primers were the basis on which TCR beta libraries were built. TCRdb ran MiXCR on the multiplex PCR reads and lists one entry per CDR3 protein. The sample yields some 500,000 distinct CDR3 sequences, approximately 15% seen once. A note on this clonotype: No antigen is known for it.

Time point of the sample: newly diagnosed GD, antithyroid drugs for less than 3 months. PBMC RNA was the source of the TCR library. This sample was also put to use in a study of T cells in Graves' hyperthyroidism and ophthalmopathy. That publication notes: Those patients with uncontrolled infection, other autoimmune disease, pregnancy or lactation were excluded. The HTBI primer set drove a first-round RT-PCR of the TCR CDR3.

Specimen: peripheral blood mononuclear cells (PBMCs), collected at new diagnosis, from a patient treated with antithyroid drugs. The chain is built from TRBV29-1 and TRBJ2-7; D is unresolved. The sequence was collected from a man aged 30 to 39 with Graves disease. This chain's CDR3 is CSVEEPGHYEQYF. The DNA for the CDR3 is TGCAGCGTTGAAGAACCCGGGCATTACGAGCAGTACTTC.